Below, 27 T cell receptor beta chains from the same sample are listed, as sequenced in a study of T cells in Graves' hyperthyroidism and ophthalmopathy. The investigators amplified TCR beta CDR3 regions from RNA transcripts. Using the HTBI primer set, a first-round RT-PCR was run on the TCR CDR3. TCRdb reanalysed the multiplex PCR reads using MiXCR and keeps one entry per CDR3 protein. The table shows approximately 380,000 distinct CDR3 sequences, with 19% occurring only once. Source material: blood. The receptors here all came from a woman aged 18-30 years with Graves' hyperthyroidism.

This clonotype was counted at least ten times. The chain uses TRBV7-2 and TRBJ2-7; TRBD2 matches at 7 bases. The CDR3 runs to 15 residues. Germline V gene sequence: CDR1 SGHTA, CDR2 FQGNSA. Trimming removed 1 base from V and 4 bases from J; junction bases left unmatched: 7. The CDR3 region has the DNA TGTGCCAGCAGCTTAGGGGCGGGGGAAGGGTACGAGCAGTACTTC. Residues: CASSLGAGEGYEQYF.

This clonotype has at least ten counts. J is TRBJ1-1 and V is TRBV5-6; D is unclear. The CDR3 loop spans 14 amino acids. V was cut by 1 base and J by 0 bases, with 7 bases left in between. Germline V gene lookup returns CDR1 SGHDT and CDR2 YYEEEE. The CDR3 is CASSLPDMNTEAFF. CDR3 nucleotide sequence: TGTGCCAGCAGCTTGCCAGACATGAACACTGAAGCTTTCTTT.

Notes on this clonotype: A clone one base away is much larger, so this may be a read error. The chain carries TRBV11-2 and TRBJ1-5, with a possible D match to TRBD1 (5 bases). The length of the CDR3 is 14 residues. The V gene's germline CDR1 is SGHAT and CDR2 FQNNGV. Here the CDR3 DNA reads TGTGCCAGCAGCTTAGATATCGGGGCTCAGCCCCAGCGTTTT. Translating gives CASSLDIGAQPQRF.

Worth noting for this clonotype: A much larger clone differs from this one at a single base, so this may be a read error. The rearrangement uses TRBV6-1 and TRBJ2-7; 8 positions match TRBD2. Looked up from germline, CDR1 is MNHNS and CDR2 is SASEGT. This CDR3 comprises 15 residues. CDR3 nucleotides: TGTGCCAGCAGACGTACTCCCTCCGGGAGGGGCGAGCAGTGCTTC. This codes for CASRRTPSGRGEQCF.

The J gene is TRBJ1-1, the V gene TRBV28; TRBD1 aligns across 8 bases. The germline gives CDR1 MDHEN, CDR2 SYDVKM. The J segment lost 7 bases and the V segment lost 4 bases, leaving 2 bases of the junction unmatched. The CDR3 loop spans 12 amino acids. The CDR3: CASSSGGIEAFF. The CDR3 nucleotides read TGTGCCAGCAGTTCAGGGGGCATTGAAGCTTTCTTT.

This clonotype was detected many times. J is TRBJ2-5 and V is TRBV5-1, with TRBD2 identical over 9 bases. With V trimmed by 0 bases and J by 5 bases, 8 bases remained unmatched. This CDR3 has 16 residues. Germline CDR1 and CDR2: SGHRS and YFSETQ. As DNA, the CDR3 is TGCGCCAGCAGCTTGGAGGGGCCTAGCGGGGTGGAGACCCAGTACTTC. Translation: CASSLEGPSGVETQYF.

This clonotype was picked up many times. The chain couples TRBV12-3 or TRBV12-4 to TRBJ1-2; TRBD1 matches at 10 bases. V shed 1 base and J 9 bases; nucleotides not matched to a gene: 2. This CDR3 spans 13 amino acids. The CDR3 loop is CASSLGQGARYTF. The CDR3 region has the DNA TGTGCCAGCAGTTTAGGACAGGGGGCCCGCTACACCTTC.

The J gene is TRBJ1-5, the V gene TRBV12-5; 7 bases agree with TRBD1. V was pared by 1 base and J by 3 bases, with 6 bases of the junction left unmatched. The length of the CDR3 is 16 residues. The germline V gene encodes CDR1 LGHNT and CDR2 FRNRAP. For the CDR3, the DNA is TGTGCTAGTGGTTTGGCACAGGGGTATACCAATCAGCCCCAGCATTTT. It translates to CASGLAQGYTNQPQHF.

This clonotype was detected ten times or more. This chain uses TRBV28 with TRBJ2-7; 8 bases align to TRBD1. V shed 8 bases and J 3 bases; nucleotides not matched to a gene: 6. CDR3 size: 13 residues. Per germline, CDR1 MDHEN and CDR2 SYDVKM. The CDR3 loop reads CASRGTGYYEQYF. Here the CDR3 DNA reads TGTGCCAGCCGCGGGACAGGCTACTACGAGCAGTACTTC.

There are many counts of this clonotype. The V call is TRBV19, the J call TRBJ1-5; possible D gene TRBD1, 5 bases. This CDR3 has 16 amino acids. The ends were cut back, 6 bases at V and 0 bases at J, with 15 bases in the middle. Germline V CDR1 and CDR2: LNHDA, SQIVND (reference sequence). The CDR3 DNA follows: TGTGCCAGTAGACTATGGGGGGATGGTAGCAATCAGCCCCAGCATTTT. Residues: CASRLWGDGSNQPQHF.

This clonotype was counted at least ten times. V and J are TRBV4-2 and TRBJ1-1; D is uncertain. This CDR3 region has 15 residues. The germline gives CDR1 LGHNA, CDR2 YNFKEQ. The V and J ends lost 3 bases and 3 bases respectively, with 14 bases between them. CDR3 DNA: TGTGCCAGCAGCCATGAAACGGTGGTCGACACTGAAGCTTTCTTT. Its protein product is CASSHETVVDTEAFF.

The chain joins TRBV18 to TRBJ2-7, with D perhaps matching TRBD1 or TRBD2 (5 bases each). Germline V gene lookup returns CDR1 KGHSH and CDR2 LQKENI. Trimming pared 0 bases from V and 2 bases from J, leaving 11 bases between. The CDR3 has 15 amino acids. The CDR3 reads CASSPPVGDPYEQYF. The CDR3 DNA follows: TGTGCCAGCTCACCACCTGTGGGGGACCCCTACGAGCAGTACTTC. Full variable domain (remainder filled in from reference TRBV18 and TRBJ2-7): NAGVMQNPRHLVRRRGQEARLRCSPMKGHSHVYWYRQLPEEGLKFMVYLQKENIIDESGMPKERFSAEFPKEGPSILRIQQVVRGDSAAYFCASSPPVGDPYEQYFGPGTRLTVT.

The chain uses TRBV9 and TRBJ1-5; no reliable D call. Trimming took off 4 bases at V and 9 bases at J, with 11 bases between the two ends. The CDR3 consists of 12 residues. The germline V gene encodes CDR1 SGDLS and CDR2 YYNGEE. Written as DNA, the CDR3 is TGTGCCAGCAGCCCCCCCTGGATGCCCCAGCATTTT. This codes for CASSPPWMPQHF. The variable domain in full, with the rest retrieved from reference TRBV9 and TRBJ1-5, is DSGVTQTPKHLITATGQRVTLRCSPRSGDLSVYWYQQSLDQGLQFLIQYYNGEERAKGNILERFSAQQFPDLHSELNLSSLELGDSALYFCASSPPWMPQHFGDGTRLSIL.

Points on this clonotype: One base away lies a much larger clone, so this may be a sequencing read error. This chain joins TRBV6-1 and TRBJ2-7, with unresolved D. V was clipped by 10 bases and J by 5 bases, with 18 bases between them. CDR1 is MNHNS and CDR2 is SASEGT in the germline V gene. There are 13 residues in the CDR3. The DNA for the CDR3 is TGTGCCATTTGGATCCCCACTCGGGACGAGCAGTACTTC. Protein sequence: CAIWIPTRDEQYF.

This clonotype appeared once. The rearrangement joins TRBV28 to TRBJ1-5; D gene uncertain. Trimming took 3 bases from V and 0 from J, leaving 9 bases between them. This CDR3 spans 15 amino acids. The germline V gene encodes CDR1 MDHEN and CDR2 SYDVKM. The CDR3 region has the DNA TGTGCCAGCAGTTTGCGAGGACCTAGCAATCAGCCCCAGCATTTT. Translated: CASSLRGPSNQPQHF.

This clonotype appeared many times. This sequence joins TRBV5-1 and TRBJ2-5, with TRBD1 identical over 8 bases. V was clipped by 4 bases and J by 5 bases; unmatched bases: 7. From germline, CDR1 is SGHRS and CDR2 YFSETQ. The CDR3 covers 14 residues. The CDR3 here is CASSPGQARETQYF. The CDR3 DNA reads TGCGCCAGCAGCCCGGGACAGGCAAGGGAGACCCAGTACTTC.

Ten or more counts support this clonotype. The chain combines TRBV15 with TRBJ1-1; D perhaps matches TRBD1 (5 bases). This CDR3 spans 14 amino acids. The ends were cut back, 1 base at V and 4 bases at J, with 10 bases in the middle. Germline assignment: CDR1 LNHNV and CDR2 YYDKDF (reference sequence). This chain's CDR3 is CATSRVQEFTEAFF. DNA of the CDR3: TGTGCCACCAGCAGAGTACAGGAATTCACTGAAGCTTTCTTT.

This clonotype was seen repeatedly, ten times or more. The V and J genes are TRBV12-3 or TRBV12-4 and TRBJ1-1; D uncertain. CDR3 size: 14 residues. V lost 8 bases, J lost 0 bases, and 13 bases lay in between. CDR3 DNA sequence: TGTGCCAGCGCCCTGGAGAGCATGAACACTGAAGCTTTCTTT. Protein: CASALESMNTEAFF.

This clonotype was picked up many times. The rearrangement uses TRBV28 and TRBJ1-3; D is unresolved. Trimming shortened V by 7 bases and J by 1 base, and 11 bases separated the two germline ends. Germline values: CDR1 MDHEN, CDR2 SYDVKM. The CDR3 contains 14 residues. CDR3 loop: CASMWEVSGNTIYF. The DNA of the CDR3 is TGTGCCAGCATGTGGGAGGTTTCTGGAAACACCATATATTTT.

This clonotype was observed at least ten times. The chain couples TRBV12-3 or TRBV12-4 to TRBJ1-1; no definite D call. CDR3 size: 15 residues. The V and J ends lost 2 bases and 4 bases respectively, with 14 bases between them. The CDR3 bases are TGTGCCAGCAGTTTATTGGTCGGACGGGGCACTGAAGCTTTCTTT. Encoded protein: CASSLLVGRGTEAFF.

In its sample, this clonotype was seen many times. V is TRBV6-5 and J is TRBJ2-7; 9 positions match TRBD1. The CDR3 spans 15 residues. J gave up 6 bases and V 2 bases, and 8 bases lay outside the gene matches. Germline assignment: CDR1 MNHEY and CDR2 SVGAGI. CDR3: CASSYAGTGMFEQYF. CDR3 DNA: TGTGCCAGCAGTTACGCCGGGACAGGGATGTTCGAGCAGTACTTC.

This clonotype was observed many times. The chain links TRBV20-1 to TRBJ1-2; D gene uncertain. Trimming removed 1 base from V and 0 bases from J, with 9 bases in between. Germline CDR1 and CDR2: DFQATT and SNEGSKA (reference sequence). The CDR3 is 14 residues long. CDR3 residues: CSARGTETNYGYTF. CDR3 sequence (DNA): TGCAGTGCTAGAGGGACCGAGACTAACTATGGCTACACCTTC.

This clonotype was counted at least ten times. The chain uses TRBV20-1 and TRBJ1-3; the D is unclear. Trimming took 3 bases from V and 2 from J, leaving 8 bases between them. There are 13 residues in the CDR3. Germline CDR1 DFQATT, CDR2 SNEGSKA (reference sequence). For the CDR3, the DNA is TGCAGTGCTAGTTACGGCACTGGAAACACCATATATTTT. Translated, it gives CSASYGTGNTIYF.

This clonotype turned up a few times. The chain employs TRBV3-1 and TRBJ2-5, with TRBD2 matching 7 bases. CDR1 and CDR2 from the germline V gene are LGHDT and YNNKEL (reference sequence). The CDR3 is 14 amino acids. After removal of 7 bases from V and 3 bases from J, the junction contained 8 bases not matched to a gene. The CDR3 spells CASMASGGKETQYF. The CDR3 DNA reads as TGTGCCAGCATGGCTAGCGGCGGAAAAGAGACCCAGTACTTC.

This chain joins TRBV19 and TRBJ1-5, with a weak D call TRBD1 (6 bases). V shed 4 bases and J shed 7 bases, with 14 bases lying between them. Germline CDR1 is LNHDA and CDR2 is SQIVND (reference sequence). The CDR3 covers 14 residues. The CDR3, as DNA: TGTGCCAGTAGTAGCACTGCGCAGGGGCAGCCCCAGCATTTT. Protein: CASSSTAQGQPQHF. Together with reference TRBV19 and TRBJ1-5, the CDR3 gives the full variable domain: DGGITQSPKYLFRKEGQNVTLSCEQNLNHDAMYWYRQDPGQGLRLIYYSQIVNDFQKGDIAEGYSVSREKKESFPLTVTSAQKNPTAFYLCASSSTAQGQPQHFGDGTRLSIL.

This clonotype was detected ten times or more. CDR3 amino acids: CATSEPGRNYGYTF. The CDR3 coding sequence is TGTGCCACCAGTGAACCGGGCCGGAACTATGGCTACACCTTC. The rearrangement links TRBV24-1 to TRBJ1-2, with D unresolved. V was pared by 4 bases and J by 2 bases, with 10 bases between. Germline CDR1 and CDR2: KGHDR and SFDVKD. The CDR3 is 14 residues long.

This clonotype was found many times. This chain uses TRBV15 with TRBJ1-2; D remains ambiguous. From germline, CDR1 is LNHNV and CDR2 YYDKDF (reference sequence). Trimming took 0 bases from V and 7 from J, leaving 24 bases between them. The CDR3 has 18 amino acids. CDR3 in DNA: TGTGCCACCAGCAGAGATCACGGTGTGAGGGCCCCAGAGTGTGGCTACACCTTC. The encoded protein is CATSRDHGVRAPECGYTF.